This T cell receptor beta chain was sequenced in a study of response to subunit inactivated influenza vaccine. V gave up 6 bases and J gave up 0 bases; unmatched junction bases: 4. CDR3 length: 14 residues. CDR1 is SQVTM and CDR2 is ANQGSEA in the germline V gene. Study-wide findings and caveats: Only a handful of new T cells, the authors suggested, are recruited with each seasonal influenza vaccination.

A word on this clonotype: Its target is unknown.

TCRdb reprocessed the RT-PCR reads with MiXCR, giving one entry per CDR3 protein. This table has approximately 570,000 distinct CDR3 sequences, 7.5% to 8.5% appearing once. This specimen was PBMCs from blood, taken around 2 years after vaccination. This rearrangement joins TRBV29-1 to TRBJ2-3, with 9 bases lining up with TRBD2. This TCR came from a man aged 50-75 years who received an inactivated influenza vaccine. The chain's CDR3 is CSVAGGPSTDTQYF. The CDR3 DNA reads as TGCAGCGTCGCGGGGGGGCCAAGCACAGATACGCAGTATTTT.